This T cell receptor beta chain comes out of a study of cytomegalovirus exposure and HLA in healthy donors (dated by TCRdb to about 2017). With regard to the full study: According to an earlier analysis of several hundred of the donors, about 180 million T cells yielded 117 million unique TCR beta sequences and roughly 280 Gb of sequence data. Rather than drawing on any new phenotypic data, the later analysis identified candidate immune exposures from TCR beta sequences and the way those sequences occurred across donors. All discovery cohort repertoires had been generated using a single sequencing platform. The study aimed to test whether cataloging public T cell receptors could reveal signatures of past pathogen exposure. In an earlier analysis of 587 of the donors, high-throughput TCR beta sequencing was used to judge whether each TCR beta V gene segment behaved as functional or pseudogenic. Because of strong linkage in the cohort, 5 or 6 DR-DQ haplotypes were treated as single units for association and clustering. HLA typing covered class I and class II loci at four-digit resolution. Besides the first cohort of under 700 subjects, a separate validation cohort made up of 120 different subjects was used. The study used immunosequencing to profile the T cell repertoires of 666 subjects and linked those repertoires to cytomegalovirus serostatus. To study patterns of TCR occurrence, a later analysis re-analyzed previously published TCR beta repertoires from 666 donors and added high-resolution HLA genotyping. Approximately 300 gigabases of sequencing data and tens of millions of unique TCR sequences made up an early release that covered approximately 700 HLA-typed donors. The number of donors typed differed by locus, with roughly 620-640 for A, B, C, DRB1 and DQB1, roughly 520 for DQA1, nearly 610 for DPA1, and around 460 for DPB1. Donor age, sex, ethnicity and CMV serostatus were collected together with the repertoire data. Among under 450 genotyped donors of the cohort, an average of about 240,000 unique TCR beta nucleotide sequences were sequenced per donor, about a sixth of them non-productive. To predict cytomegalovirus infection status, the study combined high-throughput TCR immunosequencing, statistical association of individual TCRs with disease status, and machine learning. Among the roughly 390 genotyped donors, more than 70% belonged to the genetic ancestry cluster associated with self-reported Caucasian donors. A later genetic analysis took genome-wide SNP genotypes for about 55% of the 666 donors and used that subset as a discovery cohort. What the authors observed across the whole study: A later genetic analysis reported fewer N-insertions in productive TCRs among donors in an Asian-associated ancestry cluster than the roughly 670-donor mean. Because HLA typing was missing for some donors at each locus, association tests included only the typed subset. The presence/absence analyses assumed that sequencing depth was roughly uniform across donors, and that assumption may not be true. The classifier was reported to diagnose cytomegalovirus status with high specificity and sensitivity in both the original and validation cohorts. In an earlier analysis of some 640 of the donors, most TCR beta V segments were observed in productive rearrangements about 90% or about 30% of the time, broadly matching IMGT annotations. The authors suggested that the approach could potentially be extended to other disease states and immunological phenotypes. This cohort had only TCR beta chains sequenced, and the lack of alpha or paired-chain data limited which features could be detected. An association between a missense DCLRE1C variant and V-gene and J-gene trimming of TCR beta chains was found in a later genetic analysis and replicated in an independent cohort. A further reported finding was that TCR beta sequences accurately predicted the HLA-A and HLA-B alleles for most subjects in the first cohort. A later analysis reported that several top co-occurrence clusters appeared linked to parvovirus B19, influenza, CMV and Epstein-Barr virus. According to a later analysis, TCR association rates differed among HLA loci, with DRB1 alleles showing the most associated TCRs and HLA-C alleles showing the fewest. Some IMGT-functional V segments, including TRBV6-2 and TRBV6-3, could not be distinguished by the 87-base-pair reads and were therefore excluded. The earlier analysis of about 600 of the donors excluded some 15 rarely observed V segments, including chromosome 9 orphons, because counts were too low. Compared with equally common non-associated chains, HLA-associated TCR beta chains in a later analysis were more clonally expanded and had lower generation probabilities. A cluster of highly shared sequence variants was judged likely to represent a technical artifact of the sequencing pipeline. When HLA alleles, especially DR and DQ, strongly co-occurred, attributing TCR associations to individual alleles was difficult. In the study, approximately 160 TCR beta chains were listed as associated with cytomegalovirus. A few of the identified cytomegalovirus-associated TCR beta chains were confirmed in vitro to be specific for cytomegalovirus antigens. In a later analysis, most CMV-associated TCR beta chains were found to appear HLA-restricted, with HLA associations seemingly driven largely by CMV exposure. Linkage disequilibrium might explain the correlated functional status among segregating V segments, but an unknown experimental factor could not be excluded. Most TCR sequences were observed very rarely across donors, whereas some public TCRs were present in many individuals. For the cohort, immune exposure information was limited to CMV serostatus. In a later analysis, about 17,000 TCR beta sequences were associated with specific HLA alleles at a false discovery rate of 0.05.

About this clone: No antigen is known for it. No quality values exist for individual bases; no much larger clone is one base distant.

The cohort was made up of 666 healthy bone marrow donors. Cohort members were all nominally healthy when sampled, although unrecorded immune exposures were likely present. The donor was CMV seropositive and belonged to the group of about 290 seropositive cohort members. A peripheral blood sample was provided by each donor, and peripheral blood mononuclear cells were used for TCR beta sequencing. The Qiagen DNeasy Blood Extraction Kit was used to extract genomic DNA from the blood cell samples. Relative to germline, V is 2 bases shorter and J is 8 bases shorter, with 13 bases between their ends. The cysteine opens and the phenylalanine closes a CDR3 of 15 amino acids. CDR3 DNA only is kept here, 45 bases in frame from base 1. CDR1 PRHDT and CDR2 FYEKMQ were looked up in the germline V gene (reference sequence). The library was produced with the immunoSEQ multiplex PCR assay. The multiplex PCR relied on a mix of 60 forward primers for TCR Vbeta segments and 13 reverse primers for TCR Jbeta segments. The CDR3 region of rearranged TCR beta genes was amplified from genomic DNA with a multiplex PCR assay. The Illumina HiSeq System was used to sequence the amplified TCR beta libraries as 87-base-pair reads. From the authors' description of their analysis: In a later analysis, 80 million or so unique TCR beta chains were counted across the 500 to 850 repertoires, and roughly 10 million of these chains were shared by at least two donors. Raw reads were error-corrected and collapsed into unique sequences with a nearest-neighbor algorithm that merged closely related sequences to remove PCR and sequencing errors. V, D and J gene segments were assigned by aligning CDR3 sequences to IMGT reference sequences. For a sequence to be retained, a match of at least six nucleotides to both a V gene segment and a J gene segment was required. A rearrangement was called productive if the CDR3 had no stop codons and remained in frame with V and J, and every other rearrangement was called non-productive. CDR3 was defined by IMGT convention, running from the second conserved V-encoded cysteine to the conserved J-encoded phenylalanine. In an earlier analysis of roughly 580 of the donors, sequences lacking an unambiguous match to a single V gene segment were excluded. In an earlier analysis of approximately 590 of the donors, V segments were called functional above 56.7% productive rearrangements and were called segregating when the between-donor standard deviation exceeded 5%. A statistical classification framework was developed to diagnose cytomegalovirus status using the catalog of TCR beta chain sequences. A later analysis assigned V and J genes by comparing TCR nucleotide sequences with IMGT/GENE-DB human TR gene sequences. In a later analysis, CDR3 sequences and most-parsimonious VDJ recombination scenarios were assigned using the TCRdist pipeline. In a later analysis, each TCR beta chain was defined by its CDR3 amino acid sequence together with its V-gene family, and reads without a unique V-gene family were excluded. To address suspected cross-contamination and a sequencing artifact, a later analysis removed approximately 600 highly shared, low-generation-probability nucleotide sequences. A later analysis calculated a clonal expansion index for each public chain from normalized within-repertoire ranks of inferred template counts. In a later analysis, generation probabilities were computed using a VDJ recombination model fitted to out-of-frame rearrangements, and the results were checked against IGoR. A later analysis scored TCR-TCR, TCR-HLA and TCR-CMV co-occurrence with hypergeometric tests, applying a repertoire-size bias correction to TCR pairs. To estimate false discovery rates, a later analysis permuted the HLA or CMV assignments 20 times. In a later analysis, co-occurring TCRs were grouped using DBSCAN, and TCRdist sequence similarity was added for clustering within HLA-allele-positive subsets. For co-occurrence clustering, repertoires with fewer than 30,000 or more than 120,000 public chains were excluded, along with a handful of repertoires with anomalous nucleotide sharing. TCRdb obtained this table from immuneACCESS and retained in-frame rearrangements with V and J assigned. These tables miss some clones; where compared with another copy, unresolved V genes account for less than half of the shortfall, and the remainder is unexplained. For V, J and clone size, that table is used; D and trimming come from the DNA. In this sample the table shows 200,000 or so clones, approximately 70% of which occur a single time. The ten largest clones add up to roughly 2.5% of the sample.

The sequencing sample was made of PBMCs. Recombination linked TRBV13 to TRBJ1-6, with TRBD1 perhaps the D gene, on 5 matching bases. The sequence was obtained from a middle-aged man in good health and CMV-seropositive. For the CDR3, the sequence is CASSLTQGADSPLHF. The nucleotide sequence reads TGTGCCAGCAGCTTAACCCAGGGCGCCGATTCACCCCTCCACTTT.